Presented here are 14 T cell receptor beta chains from one specimen sequenced in a study of shared clonotypes between healthy human individuals. Measured with immunoSEQ multiplex PCR; TCRdb has only the in-frame clones, and not every one. The sample holds about 2.3 million clones, 80% to 95% seen once. Material for sequencing was naive CD4+ T cells from PBMCs. This sample's subset: CD45RA+ positively selected. The source is a man between 18 and 29 years old in good health. Some clones in this sample may be carry-over from other donors' samples.

In this sample, this clone turned up a few times. This rearrangement joins TRBV7-9 to TRBJ1-3; no definite D call. CDR1 is SEHNR, CDR2 FQNEAQ, per germline (reference sequence). The CDR3 has 16 residues. The ends were cut back, 1 base at V and 6 bases at J, with 16 bases in the middle. The CDR3 DNA reads TGTGCCAGCAGCTTAGTGGCGGGCACACCCCAAAACACCATATATTTT. This sequence encodes CASSLVAGTPQNTIYF. Combining the CDR3 with reference TRBV7-9 and TRBJ1-3 gives the whole variable domain DTGVSQNPRHKITKRGQNVTFRCDPISEHNRLYWYRQTLGQGPEFLTYFQNEAQLEKSRLLSDRFSAERPKGSFSTLEIQRTEQGDSAMYLCASSLVAGTPQNTIYFGEGSWLTVV.

CDR3 bases: TGCGCCAGCAGCCAAGATTCAGCGGGAGGGCCACGGGATACGCAGTATTTT. Encoded protein: CASSQDSAGGPRDTQYF. The genes are TRBV4-1 and TRBJ2-3; 10 positions agree with TRBD2. Germline V gives CDR1 MGHRA, CDR2 YSYEKL. The CDR3 is 17 residues long. The junction had 9 bases not matched to a gene; V was cut back by 0 bases and J by 6 bases.

V and J are TRBV28 and TRBJ1-5; D remains unclear. Trimming pared 2 bases from V and 5 bases from J, leaving 13 bases between. The CDR3 is made up of 15 amino acids. Germline CDR1 reads MDHEN; CDR2 reads SYDVKM. The CDR3 DNA reads as TGTGCCAGCAGTTTAAGGACTCCCCCAGATCAGCCCCAGCATTTT. Its protein is CASSLRTPPDQPQHF.

This clone has only one observation. The J gene is TRBJ2-1, the V gene TRBV4-1; a weak D match, TRBD2 (6 bases). The CDR3 covers 18 residues. The germline V gene encodes CDR1 MGHRA and CDR2 YSYEKL. V lost 0 bases to trimming and J lost 7 bases, with 22 bases between them. The CDR3 DNA reads TGCGCCAGCAGCCAAGATACGGGAGCTAGGTTATTAGAAAATGAGCAGTTCTTC. It yields the protein CASSQDTGARLLENEQFF.

The V and J genes are TRBV5-4 and TRBJ2-1, with 10 nucleotides matching TRBD1. V lost 3 bases and J lost 8; bases outside the gene matches: 5. In germline, CDR1 is SGHNT, CDR2 YYREEE (reference sequence). The CDR3 runs 14 residues. The CDR3 protein is CASSSRTGGDEQFF. The CDR3, as DNA: TGTGCCAGCAGCTCCAGGACAGGGGGGGATGAGCAGTTCTTC. Supplemented by reference TRBV5-4 and TRBJ2-1, the full variable domain reads ETGVTQSPTHLIKTRGQQVTLRCSSQSGHNTVSWYQQALGQGPQFIFQYYREEENGRGNFPPRFSGLQFPNYSSELNVNALELDDSALYLCASSSRTGGDEQFFGPGTRLTVL.

This clone has only one observation. The gene calls are TRBV2 and TRBJ2-4; TRBD2 matches at 9 bases. CDR3 size: 18 residues. J was trimmed by 5 bases and V by 4 bases; bases with no gene match: 15. Germline V CDR1 and CDR2: SNHLY, FYNNEI. The DNA of the CDR3 is TGTGCCAGCAGTGCTTTGGGTCTTAGCGGGAGTTGGGAAAACATTCAGTACTTC. Protein product: CASSALGLSGSWENIQYF.

The chain joins TRBV28 to TRBJ1-5, with 7 nucleotides matching TRBD1. The germline V gene has CDR1 MDHEN and CDR2 SYDVKM. The CDR3 runs 16 residues. Unmatched junction bases numbered 11, after V lost 6 bases and J lost 3 bases. The CDR3 spells CASSLHPDRANQPQHF. The CDR3 region has the DNA TGTGCCAGCAGCCTCCACCCTGACAGGGCCAATCAGCCCCAGCATTTT.

Worth noting for this clone: The same CDR3 can be traced to other DNA sequences in this sample. The gene calls are TRBV4-1 and TRBJ2-7; 10 bases map to TRBD1. V lost 3 bases and J lost 5; bases outside the gene matches: 7. CDR3 length equals 15 residues. Germline lookup yields CDR1 MGHRA and CDR2 YSYEKL. The CDR3 loop reads CASSQPRDRGHEQYF. DNA for the CDR3: TGCGCCAGCAGCCAGCCCCGGGACAGGGGCCACGAGCAGTACTTC.

V gene TRBV14 combines with J gene TRBJ2-4; 7 bases match TRBD1. CDR3 length equals 19 residues. V trimming: 3 bases; J trimming: 2 bases; junction bases outside the gene matches: 16. Germline assignment: CDR1 SGHDN and CDR2 FVKESK. CDR3 amino acids: CASSQSLGQRPPTKNIQYF. In nucleotides, the CDR3 is TGTGCCAGCAGCCAGTCCCTGGGACAGCGGCCCCCAACCAAAAACATTCAGTACTTC.

The chain employs TRBV2 and TRBJ2-2, with D possibly matching TRBD1 (6 bases). Germline V lookup: CDR1 SNHLY, CDR2 FYNNEI. The CDR3 sequence is 14 residues long. V lost 6 bases and J 6 bases, leaving 14 bases between the germline ends. The CDR3 protein is CASRFTGSPGELFF. CDR3 DNA: TGTGCCAGCAGGTTTACAGGGTCCCCCGGGGAGCTGTTTTTT.

Worth noting for this clone: A read error may produce the germline difference seen at one junction end. The genes are TRBV11-3 and TRBJ2-7; 8 positions match TRBD1. Germline CDR1 is SGHNT and CDR2 is YENEEA. There are 13 residues in the CDR3. CDR3 in amino acids: CASSIDRGGEQYF. The CDR3 DNA reads TGTGCCAGCAGCATAGACAGGGGAGGCGAGCAGTACTTC.

The genes are TRBV29-1 and TRBJ2-3, with TRBD1 matching over 9 bases. V lost 8 bases and J lost 1; bases outside the gene matches: 10. The V gene's germline CDR1 is SQVTM and CDR2 ANQGSEA. This CDR3 is 15 amino acids long. The CDR3 bases are TGCAGCTCGAGCCTGGGACAGGGCCGCACAGATACGCAGTATTTT. Its translation: CSSSLGQGRTDTQYF.

The count of this clone is one. A junction end diverges from the germline sequence, so it may reflect a read error. V gene TRBV5-1 combines with J gene TRBJ2-5, with D perhaps TRBD1 (5 bases). Germline assignment: CDR1 SGHRS and CDR2 YFSETQ. The CDR3 is 15 amino acids. The CDR3 protein is CASTLGRGRDETQYF. CDR3 DNA: TGCGCCAGCACCTTGGGTAGGGGTAGAGATGAGACCCAGTACTTC.

V is TRBV30 and J is TRBJ2-7; 12 bases are shared with TRBD1. Germline V CDR1 and CDR2: GTSNPN, SVGIG (reference sequence). With V trimmed by 2 bases and J by 2 bases, 13 bases remained unmatched. The CDR3 length is 18 residues. The CDR3 is CAWSTLAGQGAWAYEQYF. The CDR3 DNA sequence: TGTGCCTGGAGTACTTTGGCGGGACAGGGGGCTTGGGCCTACGAGCAGTACTTC.